The 24 T cell receptor beta chains below were found in one sample sequenced in a study of blood T cell repertoires in COVID-19. TCRdb keeps only in-frame clones here, not all; method: immunoSEQ multiplex PCR. Seen here are some 150,000 clones, less than 90% observed once, and the top ten hold over 9.5%. Sequencing input: peripheral blood. Receptors were obtained from a woman in her sixties or seventies with COVID-19, enrolled during active disease.

The rearrangement uses TRBV6-5 and TRBJ1-6, with 7 bases lining up with TRBD1. The CDR3 is 15 residues long. V gave up 6 bases and J gave up 4 bases; unmatched junction bases: 6. Looked up from germline, CDR1 is MNHEY and CDR2 is SVGAGI. For the CDR3, the DNA is TGTGCCAGCAGCACAGGGGCCATTTATAATTCACCCCTCCACTTT. Residues: CASSTGAIYNSPLHF.

V gene TRBV6-2 or TRBV6-3 combines with J gene TRBJ2-1; D is possibly TRBD2 (6 bases). CDR1 and CDR2 from the germline V gene are MNHEY and SVGEGT. The CDR3 runs 17 residues. Trimming took off 2 bases at V and 3 bases at J, with 17 bases between the two ends. The DNA for the CDR3 is TGTGCCAGCAGTTACATTTCCGGGCGGGGTTACTACAATGAGCAGTTCTTC. As protein: CASSYISGRGYYNEQFF.

The rearrangement joins TRBV4-3 to TRBJ1-6; D is ambiguous. V lost 2 bases to trimming and J lost 5 bases, with 7 bases between them. The CDR3 extends over 14 amino acids. Germline values: CDR1 LGHNA, CDR2 YSLEER. The CDR3 loop reads CASSQMADNSPLHF. The CDR3, as DNA: TGCGCCAGCAGCCAAATGGCTGATAATTCACCCCTCCACTTT.

A few counts support this clone. The chain employs TRBV28 and TRBJ2-7, with a weak D call TRBD2 (6 bases). V was clipped by 3 bases and J by 7 bases, with 13 bases between them. The CDR3 spans 13 residues. Germline V gives CDR1 MDHEN, CDR2 SYDVKM. CDR3 region: CASSLGGDWEQYF. The CDR3, as DNA: TGTGCCAGCAGTTTGGGGGGTGATTGGGAGCAGTACTTC.

The rearrangement links TRBV27 to TRBJ2-1, with D tentatively TRBD2 (6 bases). The CDR3 extends over 19 amino acids. V dropped 2 bases and J dropped 9 bases, with 29 bases sitting between them. Germline V gives CDR1 MNHEY, CDR2 SMNVEV (reference sequence). CDR3 residues: CASSLGLSKGRGARGEQFF. As DNA, the CDR3 is TGTGCCAGCAGTTTAGGTTTGTCGAAGGGGCGCGGGGCAAGGGGTGAGCAGTTCTTC.

The chain employs TRBV7-2 and TRBJ2-3, with D possibly being TRBD2 (6 bases). Trimming shortened V by 4 bases and J by 4 bases, and 15 bases separated the two germline ends. The CDR3 contains 15 residues. Germline CDR1 reads SGHTA; CDR2 reads FQGNSA. CDR3 DNA sequence: TGTGCCAGCAGCTGGGTCTGGCGGGACCCAGATACGCAGTATTTT. Amino acids: CASSWVWRDPDTQYF.

V usage is TRBV9 and J usage is TRBJ2-5, with 16 bases identical to TRBD2. Germline CDR1 SGDLS, CDR2 YYNGEE. CDR3 size: 15 residues. Unmatched junction bases numbered 5, after V lost 2 bases and J lost 10 bases. The DNA of the CDR3 is TGTGCCAGCAGCGTGACCGGGACTAGCGGGAGGGGCCAGTACTTC. Its protein is CASSVTGTSGRGQYF.

V usage is TRBV27 and J usage is TRBJ1-6; no firm D call. This CDR3 is 15 amino acids long. Germline V gene sequence: CDR1 MNHEY, CDR2 SMNVEV (reference sequence). V lost 6 bases to trimming and J lost 4 bases, with 13 bases between them. The CDR3 protein is CASRVGGQYNSPLHF. The CDR3 bases are TGTGCCAGCAGGGTAGGCGGTCAATATAATTCACCCCTCCACTTT.

J is TRBJ2-1 and V is TRBV25-1; D perhaps matches TRBD1 (5 bases). CDR3 length: 15 amino acids. The V gene lost 3 bases and the J gene lost 8 bases, with 17 bases spanning the gap. Germline CDR1 and CDR2: MGHDK and SYGVNS. The CDR3 sequence: CASSDLGRARDEQFF. Written as DNA, the CDR3 is TGTGCCAGCAGTGACCTCGGCAGGGCAAGAGATGAGCAGTTCTTC.

This clone was picked up a small number of times. The rearrangement joins TRBV28 to TRBJ2-1, with a possible D match to TRBD1 (6 bases). The V gene lost 3 bases and the J gene lost 2 bases, with 11 bases spanning the gap. Germline V lookup: CDR1 MDHEN, CDR2 SYDVKM. This CDR3 comprises 15 residues. The CDR3 DNA reads as TGTGCCAGCAGTTTTGGCCAGGGGCCCTACAATGAGCAGTTCTTC. This sequence encodes CASSFGQGPYNEQFF.

The rearrangement joins TRBV30 to TRBJ2-1, with 7 positions matching TRBD2. The CDR3 extends over 19 amino acids. V was clipped by 5 bases and J by 2 bases; unmatched bases: 21. The V gene's germline CDR1 is GTSNPN and CDR2 SVGIG (reference sequence). The CDR3 region has the DNA TGTGCCTGGGCGTTCCGAGGGGCGGCTAGCGGCGGGCCCTACAATGAGCAGTTCTTC. Its protein product is CAWAFRGAASGGPYNEQFF.

This rearrangement joins TRBV18 to TRBJ1-2; 7 nucleotides agree with TRBD1. V dropped 3 bases and J dropped 4; count of bases not matched to a gene: 5. CDR1 is KGHSH and CDR2 is LQKENI in the germline V gene. The CDR3 has 14 amino acids. The CDR3: CASSPDREGYGYTF. CDR3 bases: TGTGCCAGCTCACCTGACAGGGAAGGCTATGGCTACACCTTC.

The gene calls are TRBV18 and TRBJ2-5; perhaps TRBD2 as D (6 bases). The CDR3 extends over 17 amino acids. Trimming stripped 3 bases from V and 5 bases from J, with 22 bases between. CDR1 and CDR2 (germline): KGHSH, LQKENI. The chain's CDR3 is CASSPSMRGGAMETQYF. The CDR3 DNA follows: TGTGCCAGCTCACCGTCGATGCGGGGTGGCGCAATGGAGACCCAGTACTTC.

The CDR3, as DNA: TGTGCCAGCAGCTTAACGGGGGGGACTAGCGGAGTCACAGATACGCAGTATTTT. This sequence encodes CASSLTGGTSGVTDTQYF. V usage is TRBV7-3 and J usage is TRBJ2-3; TRBD2 agrees at 11 bases. Per the germline V gene, CDR1 is SGHTA and CDR2 is FQGTGA. The CDR3 consists of 18 residues. The J segment lost 2 bases and the V segment lost 0 bases, leaving 7 bases of the junction unmatched.

The chain links TRBV11-3 to TRBJ1-1; weak D call: TRBD1 (5 bases). The CDR3 contains 17 residues. Germline values: CDR1 SGHNT, CDR2 YENEEA. With 0 bases removed from V and 0 bases from J, the gap between germline ends came to 14 bases. The CDR3: CASSLEGGLHMNTEAFF. CDR3 nucleotides: TGTGCCAGCAGCTTAGAGGGGGGACTTCACATGAACACTGAAGCTTTCTTT. Drawing the rest from reference TRBV11-3 and TRBJ1-1, the complete variable domain is EAGVVQSPRYKIIEKKQPVAFWCNPISGHNTLYWYLQNLGQGPELLIRYENEEAVDDSQLPKDRFSAERLKGVDSTLKIQPAELGDSAVYLCASSLEGGLHMNTEAFFGQGTRLTVV.

This clone was observed once. The V gene is TRBV4-1, the J gene TRBJ2-7; the D gene is possibly TRBD2 (7 bases). The germline V and J ends were trimmed by 5 bases and 2 bases, with 25 bases remaining between them. Germline CDR1 reads MGHRA; CDR2 reads YSYEKL. CDR3 length equals 18 residues. CDR3 DNA sequence: TGCGCCAGCAGCTCCCAAGGGGGGAGCGGGGACTCTACCTACGAGCAGTACTTC. This sequence encodes CASSSQGGSGDSTYEQYF.

The chain carries TRBV14 and TRBJ2-1, with a tentative D call TRBD1 (6 bases). This CDR3 has 15 residues. CDR1 and CDR2 (germline): SGHDN, FVKESK. V lost 3 bases to trimming and J lost 3 bases, with 12 bases between them. Here the CDR3 reads CASSHRQANYNEQFF. CDR3 nucleotides: TGTGCCAGCAGCCATAGACAGGCGAACTACAATGAGCAGTTCTTC.

This clone was seen once. V usage is TRBV9 and J usage is TRBJ2-3, with a possible D match to TRBD1 (6 bases). Trimming cost V 0 bases and J 5 bases, with 10 bases left between them. CDR3 length equals 14 residues. Germline-derived CDR1 and CDR2 are SGDLS and YYNGEE. CDR3 loop: CASSVVGQLDTQYF. CDR3 coding DNA: TGTGCCAGCAGCGTAGTCGGACAGCTAGATACGCAGTATTTT. Combining the CDR3 with reference TRBV9 and TRBJ2-3 gives the whole variable domain DSGVTQTPKHLITATGQRVTLRCSPRSGDLSVYWYQQSLDQGLQFLIQYYNGEERAKGNILERFSAQQFPDLHSELNLSSLELGDSALYFCASSVVGQLDTQYFGPGTRLTVL.

CDR3 amino acids: CASSLWGTALTYEQYF. In nucleotides, the CDR3 is TGTGCCAGCAGTTTATGGGGGACAGCACTAACCTACGAGCAGTACTTC. The genes are TRBV28 and TRBJ2-7, with 7 bases that match TRBD1. In germline, CDR1 is MDHEN, CDR2 SYDVKM. The CDR3 contains 16 residues. The trim removed 0 bases at V and 2 bases at J, leaving 7 bases unmatched. Complete variable domain (other parts from reference TRBV28 and TRBJ2-7): DVKVTQSSRYLVKRTGEKVFLECVQDMDHENMFWYRQDPGLGLRLIYFSYDVKMKEKGDIPEGYSVSREKKERFSLILESASTNQTSMYLCASSLWGTALTYEQYFGPGTRLTVT.

The chain joins TRBV29-1 to TRBJ2-1; 8 positions match TRBD2. This CDR3 is 14 amino acids long. The trim removed 1 base at V and 10 bases at J, leaving 9 bases unmatched. Germline-derived CDR1 and CDR2 are SQVTM and ANQGSEA. In DNA form, the CDR3 reads TGCAGCGTTGAAGCCGGGACTAGAGGTATGGAGCAGTTCTTC. It yields the protein CSVEAGTRGMEQFF.

The chain is built from TRBV19 and TRBJ2-5, with a possible D match to TRBD1 (5 bases). This CDR3 contains 22 residues. The V gene lost 5 bases and the J gene lost 2 bases, with 36 bases spanning the gap. Looked up from germline, CDR1 is LNHDA and CDR2 is SQIVND (reference sequence). The CDR3 nucleotides are TGTGCCAGTAGTCATAGAACCCCCCCCCAAGGACACAGAGCTACAAAACAAGAGACCCAGTACTTC. This translates into CASSHRTPPQGHRATKQETQYF.

The chain joins TRBV9 to TRBJ2-7, with 12 positions matching TRBD2. The CDR3 contains 15 residues. Germline loops: CDR1 SGDLS, CDR2 YYNGEE. Losses at the gene ends were 2 bases for V and 3 bases for J; bases not matched to a gene: 3. CDR3 sequence: CASSVTSGSLYEQYF. The CDR3 DNA is TGTGCCAGCAGCGTGACTAGCGGGAGCCTCTACGAGCAGTACTTC.

This clone was seen more than once but under ten times. The chain uses TRBV19 and TRBJ1-5; 10 nucleotides agree with TRBD1. Unmatched junction bases numbered 7, after V lost 7 bases and J lost 1 base. CDR3 length equals 16 residues. CDR1 is LNHDA, CDR2 SQIVND, per germline (reference sequence). CDR3 amino acids: CASKSRDRGSNQPQHF. CDR3 in DNA: TGTGCCAGTAAGTCTCGGGACAGGGGAAGCAATCAGCCCCAGCATTTT.

V gene TRBV21-1 combines with J gene TRBJ2-1; the table's D call of TRBD1 was not tested on the DNA. TRBV21-1 counts as a pseudogene. The CDR3 consists of 15 residues. CDR3 sequence (DNA): TGTGCCAGCAGCAAAAACGGGACAGGGGGTTATGAGCAGTTCTTC. This encodes CASSKNGTGGYEQFF.